This T cell receptor (beta chain) came from a study of shared clonotypes between healthy human individuals. Overall study: Researchers assigned three CD4 naive, three CD4 memory, two CD8 naive and one CD8 memory plate to each donor.

The V and J ends lost 4 bases and 0 bases, in that order; junction bases with no gene match: 9. The CDR3 spans 16 residues. CDR1 and CDR2 (germline): MGHRA, YSYEKL. The assay used deep level. Libraries were prepared by immunoSEQ multiplex PCR; TCRdb keeps only in-frame clonotypes and omits some of them. The repertoire has approximately 2.4 million clones, roughly 95% of them found once; the top ten carry over 0.1%. This chain uses TRBV4-1 with TRBJ2-7, with TRBD1 matching over 7 bases. Sequenced material: naive CD4+ T cells sorted from blood. Noted subset: CD45RA+ positively selected. The sequence was obtained from a man in his late teens or twenties in good health. CDR3: CASSLIPGQLSYEQYF. CDR3 DNA: TGCGCCAGCAGCCTAATACCGGGACAGCTCTCCTACGAGCAGTACTTC.